The 10 T cell receptor beta chains below come from one sample, sequenced in a study of blood T cell repertoires in COVID-19. Sequenced by immunoSEQ multiplex PCR; TCRdb stores in-frame clones only, minus some. The sample records some 390,000 clones, around nine tenths being singletons. The material sequenced was peripheral blood. All receptors derive from a human donor in a cohort sampled during active COVID-19.

The chain has TRBV19 and TRBJ2-5; the match to TRBD2 covers 8 bases. Unmatched junction bases numbered 12, after V lost 4 bases and J lost 5 bases. The germline V gene has CDR1 LNHDA and CDR2 SQIVND (reference sequence). The CDR3 runs 16 residues. The CDR3, as DNA: TGTGCCAGTAGTAGGGGCGCGGGAGGTTCCGGGGAGACCCAGTACTTC. This translates into CASSRGAGGSGETQYF.

The rearrangement links TRBV19 to TRBJ2-2; 13 nucleotides agree with TRBD2. CDR3 length equals 16 residues. V shed 4 bases and J 7 bases; nucleotides not matched to a gene: 6. Germline V gene lookup returns CDR1 LNHDA and CDR2 SQIVND (reference sequence). The CDR3 nucleotides read TGTGCCAGTAGTACCACCGGACTAGCGGGGGACGGGGAGCTGTTTTTT. It is translated as CASSTTGLAGDGELFF.

The J gene is TRBJ2-1, the V gene TRBV5-1, with TRBD2 matching 11 bases. Germline V gives CDR1 SGHRS, CDR2 YFSETQ. V lost 4 bases and J lost 1; bases outside the gene matches: 10. This CDR3 comprises 18 residues. CDR3 in DNA: TGCGCCAGCAGCCGAACTAGCGGGAGCGTCGGGTCCTACAATGAGCAGTTCTTC. Protein sequence: CASSRTSGSVGSYNEQFF.

V gene TRBV5-1 combines with J gene TRBJ2-7; TRBD1 aligns across 9 bases. The germline CDR1 and CDR2 sequences are SGHRS and YFSETQ. This CDR3 contains 15 residues. The trim removed 0 bases at V and 3 bases at J, leaving 4 bases unmatched. CDR3 in DNA: TGCGCCAGCAGCTTGGGTGGGACAGGGTTCTACGAGCAGTACTTC. Translated, it gives CASSLGGTGFYEQYF.

This chain connects TRBV19 to TRBJ1-1; TRBD1 is a possible D gene (5 bases). Trimming pared 7 bases from V and 3 bases from J, leaving 18 bases between. CDR3 length equals 15 residues. The germline V gene has CDR1 LNHDA and CDR2 SQIVND (reference sequence). The CDR3 sequence is CASTSLAGRDTEAFF. CDR3 nucleotide sequence: TGTGCCAGTACCTCCCTGGCCGGCAGGGACACTGAAGCTTTCTTT.

This clone was detected only once. The gene calls are TRBV11-2 and TRBJ1-2, with a weak D call TRBD1 (5 bases). Germline-derived CDR1 and CDR2 are SGHAT and FQNNGV. Trimming left V 6 bases short and J 6 bases short, with 14 bases between. The CDR3 runs 13 residues. CDR3 loop: CASRFTGGDGYTF. DNA of the CDR3: TGTGCCAGCAGATTTACGGGGGGTGATGGCTACACCTTC.

The chain couples TRBV24-1 to TRBJ2-1; D is perhaps TRBD2 (5 bases). This CDR3 is built from 14 residues. Germline values: CDR1 KGHDR, CDR2 SFDVKD. The germline V and J ends were trimmed by 6 bases and 6 bases, with 14 bases remaining between them. CDR3: CATSPPTSGNEQFF. DNA for the CDR3: TGTGCCACCAGTCCCCCCACTAGTGGCAATGAGCAGTTCTTC.

The V and J genes are TRBV7-9 and TRBJ1-2; the D gene is possibly TRBD1 (5 bases). CDR1 and CDR2 from the germline V gene are SEHNR and FQNEAQ (reference sequence). CDR3 length: 14 amino acids. V lost 2 bases to trimming and J lost 4 bases, with 11 bases between them. This chain's CDR3 is CASSLTDRVYGYTF. CDR3 sequence (DNA): TGTGCCAGCAGCTTAACCGACAGAGTCTATGGCTACACCTTC.

This chain connects TRBV7-9 to TRBJ2-1; TRBD1 is a possible D gene (6 bases). Trimming cost V 5 bases and J 4 bases, with 27 bases left between them. Germline V gene data show CDR1 as SEHNR and CDR2 as FQNEAQ (reference sequence). This CDR3 has 19 amino acids. CDR3 coding DNA: TGTGCCAGCAGCCCAGACGATAGCGAACAGGGCCCGGATTACAATGAGCAGTTCTTC. It encodes CASSPDDSEQGPDYNEQFF. The whole variable domain, remainder taken from reference TRBV7-9 and TRBJ2-1, is DTGVSQNPRHKITKRGQNVTFRCDPISEHNRLYWYRQTLGQGPEFLTYFQNEAQLEKSRLLSDRFSAERPKGSFSTLEIQRTEQGDSAMYLCASSPDDSEQGPDYNEQFFGPGTRLTVL.

The gene calls are TRBV21-1 and TRBJ1-5. TRBV21-1 is termed a pseudogene. The CDR3 sequence is 18 residues long. The CDR3 region is CASSKERRGWSIKRPQHF. DNA for the CDR3: TGTGCCAGCAGCAAAGAAAGGAGGGGTTGGAGTATCAAGCGGCCCCAGCATTTT.